The entry that follows covers one T cell receptor beta chain sequence. For TCR, cDNA came from 5'RACE template switching, which added a universal primer site and UMIs. TCRdb reprocessed the 5' RACE reads with MiXCR, giving one entry per CDR3 protein. The table has under 350,000 distinct CDR3 sequences, over 4% seen once. This specimen belongs to a study of T cells after yellow fever vaccination. Losses at the gene ends were 7 bases for V and 3 bases for J; bases not matched to a gene: 7. CDR1 and CDR2 from the germline V gene are SQVTM and ANQGSEA. This CDR3 is built from 13 residues. Here the sequenced sample was PBMCs, taken 5 days after the yellow fever booster vaccination. The sequence came from a man between 18 and 29 years old who received the YFV17D yellow fever vaccine. This chain uses TRBV29-1 with TRBJ1-1; 8 nucleotides agree with TRBD1. Here the CDR3 DNA reads TGCAGCGGGATCAGGGGGCTGGACACTGAAGCTTTCTTT. Its protein is CSGIRGLDTEAFF.